These T cell receptor beta chains were read from a single sample in a study of PD-1 blockade in classical Hodgkin lymphoma. Repertoires were generated with immunoSEQ multiplex PCR, while TCRdb's copy carries only in-frame clones and drops some. The sample has tens of thousands of clones, over 60% seen once; the top ten hold about 22%. The sample here was peripheral blood mononuclear cells (PBMCs), taken at baseline. Receptors originate from a human donor with classical Hodgkin lymphoma. CDR3s include the opening cysteine and the closing phenylalanine or tryptophan. The order of the fields is V gene, D gene, clone size, J gene, CDR3 protein, CDR3 DNA. The D gene is left open where the match is weak. Clone size is stated in some rows and not others, as once, few, many or a class when expanded.

V: TRBV28
D: NA
size: NA
J: TRBJ1-1
CDR3: CASSLSGLGGTAEAFF
DNA: TGTGCCAGCAGTTTATCCGGTTTGGGGGGTACTGCTGAAGCTTTCTTT

V: TRBV5-4
D: TRBD1
size: NA
J: TRBJ1-5
CDR3: CASSFGQGPNQPQHF
DNA: TGTGCCAGCAGCTTTGGACAGGGGCCCAATCAGCCCCAGCATTTT

V: TRBV2
D: TRBD2
size: NA
J: TRBJ2-1
CDR3: CASSERGVGGAYNEQFF
DNA: TGTGCCAGCAGTGAGCGGGGGGTCGGGGGCGCCTACAATGAGCAGTTCTTC

V: TRBV5-1
D: TRBD1
size: NA
J: TRBJ1-3
CDR3: CASSIGTGSGNTIYF
DNA: TGCGCCAGCAGCATCGGGACAGGCTCTGGAAACACCATATATTTT

V: TRBV9
D: TRBD1
size: once
J: TRBJ1-3
CDR3: CASSVGTGGGNTIYF
DNA: TGTGCCAGCAGCGTAGGGACAGGGGGTGGAAACACCATATATTTT

V: TRBV6-6
D: NA
size: few
J: TRBJ2-4
CDR3: CASSQGLVTKNIQYF
DNA: TGTGCCAGCAGTCAGGGACTTGTAACCAAAAACATTCAGTACTTC

V: TRBV18
D: NA
size: NA
J: TRBJ1-5
CDR3: CASSPGQGNNQPQHF
DNA: TGTGCCAGCTCACCGGGGCAGGGGAACAATCAGCCCCAGCATTTT

V: TRBV27
D: NA
size: NA
J: TRBJ2-7
CDR3: CASSGPQPYEQYF
DNA: TGTGCCAGCAGCGGGCCACAACCTTACGAGCAGTACTTC

V: TRBV27
D: TRBD1
size: NA
J: TRBJ1-1
CDR3: CASSSRAGGQAFF
DNA: TGTGCCAGCAGTTCAAGGGCAGGGGGACAAGCTTTCTTT

V: TRBV4-1
D: NA
size: NA
J: TRBJ2-7
CDR3: CASSQDPGGIYEQYF
DNA: TGCGCCAGCAGCCAAGATCCAGGGGGGATATACGAGCAGTACTTC

V: TRBV7-2
D: NA
size: once
J: TRBJ1-1
CDR3: CASRKGGQNTEAFF
DNA: TGTGCCAGCAGAAAGGGGGGCCAGAACACTGAAGCTTTCTTT

V: TRBV7-9
D: NA
size: many
J: TRBJ2-7
CDR3: CASTAQWGGGDEQYF
DNA: TGTGCCAGCACCGCCCAGTGGGGAGGTGGAGACGAGCAGTACTTC

V: TRBV29-1
D: NA
size: NA
J: TRBJ2-2
CDR3: CSVDGLGAPGELFF
DNA: TGCAGCGTTGACGGTTTGGGAGCACCCGGGGAGCTGTTTTTT

V: TRBV6-5
D: NA
size: few
J: TRBJ1-5
CDR3: CASSYTSNQPQHF
DNA: TGTGCCAGCAGTTATACGAGCAATCAGCCCCAGCATTTT